The T cell receptor (beta chain) described here comes from a study of blood T cell repertoires in COVID-19. Turning to the study itself: PBMCs, B-cell-depleted T cells, or T cells were the source of the cDNA or gDNA that made up the material.

The CDR3 contains 15 residues. J gave up 6 bases and V 4 bases, and 5 bases lay outside the gene matches. Germline assignment: CDR1 LNHDA and CDR2 SQIVND (reference sequence). Original analysis: Reference gene primers were amplified, and this amplification served to estimate nucleated cell counts. Produced via immunoSEQ multiplex PCR; TCRdb's table is partial and in-frame only. V and J calls and clone size are those listed in that table; D and trimming were worked out from the DNA. The data show around 250,000 clones, approximately 87% seen once. The sequence came from a man in his sixties who had recovered from COVID-19. Sequenced input: peripheral blood. The chain recombines TRBV19 with TRBJ2-1; the match to TRBD1 covers 11 bases. The CDR3 protein is CASSTRDRGFNEQFF. The CDR3 nucleotides read TGTGCCAGTAGTACCCGGGACAGGGGGTTCAATGAGCAGTTCTTC.